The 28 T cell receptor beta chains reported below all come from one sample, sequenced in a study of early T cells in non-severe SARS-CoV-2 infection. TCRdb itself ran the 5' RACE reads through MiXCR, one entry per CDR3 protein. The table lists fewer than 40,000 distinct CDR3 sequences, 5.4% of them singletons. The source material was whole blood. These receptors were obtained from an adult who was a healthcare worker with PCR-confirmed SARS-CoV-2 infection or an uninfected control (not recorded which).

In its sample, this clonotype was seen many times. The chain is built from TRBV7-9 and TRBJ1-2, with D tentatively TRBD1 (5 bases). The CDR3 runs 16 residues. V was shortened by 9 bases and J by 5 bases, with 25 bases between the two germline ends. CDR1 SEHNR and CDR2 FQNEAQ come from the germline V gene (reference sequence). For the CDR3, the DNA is TGTGCCAGTTCCCCCAGGAGGGGTGAAAAGCCTTATGGCTACACCTTC. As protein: CASSPRRGEKPYGYTF. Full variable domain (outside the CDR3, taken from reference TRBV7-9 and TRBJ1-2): DTGVSQNPRHKITKRGQNVTFRCDPISEHNRLYWYRQTLGQGPEFLTYFQNEAQLEKSRLLSDRFSAERPKGSFSTLEIQRTEQGDSAMYLCASSPRRGEKPYGYTFGSGTRLTVV.

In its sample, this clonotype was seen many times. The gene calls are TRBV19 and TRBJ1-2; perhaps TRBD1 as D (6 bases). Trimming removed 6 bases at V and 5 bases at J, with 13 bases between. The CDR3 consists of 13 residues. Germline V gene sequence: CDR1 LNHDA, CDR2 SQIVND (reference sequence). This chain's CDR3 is CASSPGTQYGYTF. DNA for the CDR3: TGTGCCAGTAGCCCCGGGACACAATATGGCTACACCTTC.

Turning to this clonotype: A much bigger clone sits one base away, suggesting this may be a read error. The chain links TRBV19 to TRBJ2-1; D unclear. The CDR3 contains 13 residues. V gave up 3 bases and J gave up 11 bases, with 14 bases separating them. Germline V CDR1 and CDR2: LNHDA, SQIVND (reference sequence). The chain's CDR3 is CASSMWVNDKQFF. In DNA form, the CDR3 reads TGTGCCAGTAGTATGTGGGTGAACGATAAGCAGTTCTTC.

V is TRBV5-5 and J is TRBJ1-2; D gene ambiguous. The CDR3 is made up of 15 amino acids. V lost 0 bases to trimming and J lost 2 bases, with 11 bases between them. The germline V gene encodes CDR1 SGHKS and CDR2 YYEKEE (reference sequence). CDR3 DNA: TGTGCCAGCAGCTTGGGGGCAGGTACCAACTATGGCTACACCTTC. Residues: CASSLGAGTNYGYTF.

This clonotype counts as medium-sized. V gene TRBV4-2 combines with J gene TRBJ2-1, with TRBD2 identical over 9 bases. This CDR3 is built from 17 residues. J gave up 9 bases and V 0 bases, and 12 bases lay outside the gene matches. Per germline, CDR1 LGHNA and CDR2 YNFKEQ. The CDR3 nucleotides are TGTGCCAGCAGCCAAGAATCGCTAGCGGGGAGCCTAGGTGAGCAGTTCTTC. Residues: CASSQESLAGSLGEQFF.

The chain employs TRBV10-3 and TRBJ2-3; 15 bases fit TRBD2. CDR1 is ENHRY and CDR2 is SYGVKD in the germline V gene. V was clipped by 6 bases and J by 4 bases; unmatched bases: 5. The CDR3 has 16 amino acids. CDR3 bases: TGTGCCATCAGCTCCTGGACTAGCGGGAGGGCAGATACGCAGTATTTT. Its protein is CAISSWTSGRADTQYF.

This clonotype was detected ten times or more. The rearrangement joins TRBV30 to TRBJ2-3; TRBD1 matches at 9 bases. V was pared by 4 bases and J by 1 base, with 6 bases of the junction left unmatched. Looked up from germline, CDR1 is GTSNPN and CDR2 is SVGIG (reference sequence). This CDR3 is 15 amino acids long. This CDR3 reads CAWTPGDRGTDTQYF. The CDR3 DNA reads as TGTGCCTGGACCCCCGGGGACAGGGGCACAGATACGCAGTATTTT.

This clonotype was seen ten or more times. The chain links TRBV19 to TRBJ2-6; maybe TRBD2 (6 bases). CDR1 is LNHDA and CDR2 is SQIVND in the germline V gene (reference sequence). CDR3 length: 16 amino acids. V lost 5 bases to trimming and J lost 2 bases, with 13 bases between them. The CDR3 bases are TGTGCCAGTAGTGATCAGACGGGGGCTGGGGCCAACGTCCTGACTTTC. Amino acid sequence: CASSDQTGAGANVLTF.

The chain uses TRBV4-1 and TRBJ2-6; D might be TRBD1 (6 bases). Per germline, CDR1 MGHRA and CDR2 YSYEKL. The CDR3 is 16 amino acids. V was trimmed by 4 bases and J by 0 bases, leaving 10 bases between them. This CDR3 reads CASSRTASSGANVLTF. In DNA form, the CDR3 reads TGCGCCAGCAGCCGGACAGCCAGCTCTGGGGCCAACGTCCTGACTTTC.

This CDR3 reads CASSGGTTNEKLFF. The CDR3 DNA reads TGCGCCAGCAGCGGAGGGACAACTAATGAAAAACTGTTTTTT. V gene TRBV5-1 combines with J gene TRBJ1-4, with D unresolved. The CDR3 sequence is 14 residues long. Trimming stripped 4 bases from V and 0 bases from J, with 7 bases between. Germline CDR1 SGHRS, CDR2 YFSETQ.

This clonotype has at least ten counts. CDR3 DNA sequence: TGTGCCTGGAGTGCACAGGCGCGAACTGAAGCTTTCTTT. Translating it yields CAWSAQARTEAFF. The rearrangement links TRBV30 to TRBJ1-1; weak D call: TRBD1 (5 bases). The germline V and J ends were trimmed by 1 base and 5 bases, with 11 bases remaining between them. CDR1 and CDR2 from the germline V gene are GTSNPN and SVGIG (reference sequence). The CDR3 has 13 residues. The full variable domain, with the rest looked up from reference TRBV30 and TRBJ1-1, is SQTIHQWPATLVQPVGSPLSLECTVEGTSNPNLYWYRQAAGRGLQLLFYSVGIGQISSEVPQNLSASRPQDRQFILSSKKLLLSDSGFYLCAWSAQARTEAFFGQGTRLTVV.

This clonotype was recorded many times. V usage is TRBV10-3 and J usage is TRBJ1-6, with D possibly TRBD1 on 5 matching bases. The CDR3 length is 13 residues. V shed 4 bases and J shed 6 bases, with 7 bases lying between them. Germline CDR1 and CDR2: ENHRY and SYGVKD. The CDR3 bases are TGTGCCATCAGTGGACAGTTTAATTCACCCCTCCACTTT. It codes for CAISGQFNSPLHF.

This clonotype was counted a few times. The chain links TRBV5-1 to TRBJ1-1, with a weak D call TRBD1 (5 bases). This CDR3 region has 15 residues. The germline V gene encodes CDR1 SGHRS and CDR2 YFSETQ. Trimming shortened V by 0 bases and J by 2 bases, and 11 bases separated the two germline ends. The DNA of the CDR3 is TGCGCCAGCAGCTTGGATGGAGGGGCTAACACTGAAGCTTTCTTT. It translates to CASSLDGGANTEAFF.

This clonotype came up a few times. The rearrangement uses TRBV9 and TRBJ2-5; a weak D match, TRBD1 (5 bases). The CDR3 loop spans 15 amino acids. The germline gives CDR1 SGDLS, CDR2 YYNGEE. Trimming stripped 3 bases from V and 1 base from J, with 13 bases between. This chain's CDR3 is CASSATDRPQETQYF. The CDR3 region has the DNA TGTGCCAGCAGCGCGACAGACAGACCCCAAGAGACCCAGTACTTC.

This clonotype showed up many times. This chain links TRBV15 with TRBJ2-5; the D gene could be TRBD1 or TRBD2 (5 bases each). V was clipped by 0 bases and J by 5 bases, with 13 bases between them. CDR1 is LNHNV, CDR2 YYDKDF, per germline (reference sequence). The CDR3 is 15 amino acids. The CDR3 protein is CATSRDPRDRETQYF. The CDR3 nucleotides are TGTGCCACCAGCAGAGATCCAAGGGACCGGGAGACCCAGTACTTC.

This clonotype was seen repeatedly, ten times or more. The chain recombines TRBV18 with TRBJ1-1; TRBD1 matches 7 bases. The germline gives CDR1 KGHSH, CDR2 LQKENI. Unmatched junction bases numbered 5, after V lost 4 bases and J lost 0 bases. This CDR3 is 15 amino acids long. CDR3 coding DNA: TGTGCCAGCTCACTTATGACAGGGCTGAACACTGAAGCTTTCTTT. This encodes CASSLMTGLNTEAFF. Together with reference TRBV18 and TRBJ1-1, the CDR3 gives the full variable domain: NAGVMQNPRHLVRRRGQEARLRCSPMKGHSHVYWYRQLPEEGLKFMVYLQKENIIDESGMPKERFSAEFPKEGPSILRIQQVVRGDSAAYFCASSLMTGLNTEAFFGQGTRLTVV.

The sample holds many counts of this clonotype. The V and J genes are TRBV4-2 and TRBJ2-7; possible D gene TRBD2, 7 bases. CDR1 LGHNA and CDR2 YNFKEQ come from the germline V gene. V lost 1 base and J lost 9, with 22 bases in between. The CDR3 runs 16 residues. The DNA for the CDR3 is TGTGCCAGCAGCCAAGGGGTAGGCGGGGGCCCCTGGGGGCAGTACTTC. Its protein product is CASSQGVGGGPWGQYF.

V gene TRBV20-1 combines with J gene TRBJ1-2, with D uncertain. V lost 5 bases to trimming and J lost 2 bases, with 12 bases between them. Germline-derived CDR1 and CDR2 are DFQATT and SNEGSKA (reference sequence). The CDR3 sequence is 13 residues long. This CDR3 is CSASYGENYGYTF. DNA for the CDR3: TGCAGTGCTTCCTACGGGGAAAACTATGGCTACACCTTC.

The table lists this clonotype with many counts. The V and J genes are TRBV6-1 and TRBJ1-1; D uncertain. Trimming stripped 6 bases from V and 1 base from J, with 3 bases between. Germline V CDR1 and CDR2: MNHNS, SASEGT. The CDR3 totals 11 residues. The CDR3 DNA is TGTGCCAGCAGAGGGAACACTGAAGCTTTCTTT. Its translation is CASRGNTEAFF.

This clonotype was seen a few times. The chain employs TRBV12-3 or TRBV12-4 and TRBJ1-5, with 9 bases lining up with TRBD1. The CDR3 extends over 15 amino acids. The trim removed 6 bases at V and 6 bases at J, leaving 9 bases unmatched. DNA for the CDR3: TGTGCCAGCAGCCCTCTGACAGGGGGTGGTCAGCCCCAGCATTTT. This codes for CASSPLTGGGQPQHF.

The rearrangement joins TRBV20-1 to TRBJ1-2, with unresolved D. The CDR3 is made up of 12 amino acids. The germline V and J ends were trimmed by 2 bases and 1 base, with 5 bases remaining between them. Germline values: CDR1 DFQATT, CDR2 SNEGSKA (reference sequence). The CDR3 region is CSARPSNYGYTF. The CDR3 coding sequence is TGCAGTGCTAGACCGAGTAACTATGGCTACACCTTC.

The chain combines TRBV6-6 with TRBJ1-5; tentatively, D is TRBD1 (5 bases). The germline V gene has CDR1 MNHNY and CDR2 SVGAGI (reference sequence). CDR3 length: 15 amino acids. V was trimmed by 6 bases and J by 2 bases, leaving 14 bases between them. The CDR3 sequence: CASSLRQGGNQPQHF. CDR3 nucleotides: TGTGCCAGCAGCCTCAGGCAGGGCGGCAATCAGCCCCAGCATTTT.

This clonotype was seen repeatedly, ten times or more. The CDR3 DNA follows: TGTGCCAGCAGTGCGCGGTTTCACAAAGGAAGGGAGACCCAGTACTTC. Protein sequence: CASSARFHKGRETQYF. The chain couples TRBV28 to TRBJ2-5, with D hard to call. The V gene's germline CDR1 is MDHEN and CDR2 SYDVKM. The ends were cut back, 5 bases at V and 5 bases at J, with 21 bases in the middle. CDR3 length: 16 residues. The full variable domain, with the rest looked up from reference TRBV28 and TRBJ2-5, is DVKVTQSSRYLVKRTGEKVFLECVQDMDHENMFWYRQDPGLGLRLIYFSYDVKMKEKGDIPEGYSVSREKKERFSLILESASTNQTSMYLCASSARFHKGRETQYFGPGTRLLVL.

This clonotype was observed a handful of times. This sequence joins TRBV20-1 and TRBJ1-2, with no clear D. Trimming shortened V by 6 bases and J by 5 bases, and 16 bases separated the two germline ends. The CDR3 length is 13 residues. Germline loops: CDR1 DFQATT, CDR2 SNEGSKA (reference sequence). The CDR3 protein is CSASGYGDYGYTF. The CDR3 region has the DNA TGCAGTGCGTCCGGGTACGGTGATTATGGCTACACCTTC.

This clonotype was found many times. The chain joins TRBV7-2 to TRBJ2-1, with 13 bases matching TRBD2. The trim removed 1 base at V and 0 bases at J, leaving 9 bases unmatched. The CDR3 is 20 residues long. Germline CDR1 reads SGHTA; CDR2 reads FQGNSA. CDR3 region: CASSLVGLAGVTSSYNEQFF. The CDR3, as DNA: TGTGCCAGCAGCTTAGTTGGACTAGCGGGGGTTACGAGCTCCTACAATGAGCAGTTCTTC. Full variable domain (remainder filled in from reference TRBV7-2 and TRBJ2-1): GAGVSQSPSNKVTEKGKDVELRCDPISGHTALYWYRQSLGQGLEFLIYFQGNSAPDKSGLPSDRFSAERTGGSVSTLTIQRTQQEDSAVYLCASSLVGLAGVTSSYNEQFFGPGTRLTVL.

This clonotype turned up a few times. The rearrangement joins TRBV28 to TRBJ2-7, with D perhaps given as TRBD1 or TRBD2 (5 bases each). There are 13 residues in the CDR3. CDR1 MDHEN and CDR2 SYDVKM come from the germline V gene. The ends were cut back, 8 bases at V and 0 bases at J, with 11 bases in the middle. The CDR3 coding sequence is TGTGCCAGCGGAATAGGGACCTCCTACGAGCAGTACTTC. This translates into CASGIGTSYEQYF.

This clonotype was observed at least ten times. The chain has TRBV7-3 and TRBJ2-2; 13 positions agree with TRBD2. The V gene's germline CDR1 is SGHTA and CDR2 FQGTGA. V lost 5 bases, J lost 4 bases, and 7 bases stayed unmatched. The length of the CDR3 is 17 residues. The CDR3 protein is CASSPTGLAGVTGELFF. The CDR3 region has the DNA TGTGCCAGCAGCCCGACCGGACTAGCGGGAGTCACCGGGGAGCTGTTTTTT.

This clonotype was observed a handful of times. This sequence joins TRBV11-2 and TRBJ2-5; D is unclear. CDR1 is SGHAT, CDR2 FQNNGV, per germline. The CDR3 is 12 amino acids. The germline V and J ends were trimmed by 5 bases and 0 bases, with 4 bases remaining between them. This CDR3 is CASSRDQETQYF. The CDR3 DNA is TGTGCCAGCAGCCGAGACCAAGAGACCCAGTACTTC.